This T cell receptor (beta chain) originates from a study of cytomegalovirus exposure and HLA in healthy donors. Overall study: Of all 400 or so donors who were genotyped, around 79% belonged to the Caucasian-associated ancestry cluster.

V was clipped by 4 bases and J by 3 bases, with 7 bases between them. The CDR3 spans 13 residues. Germline V gene lookup returns CDR1 SQVTM and CDR2 ANQGSEA. The study ran its PCR with 60 Vbeta and 13 Jbeta primers. Clones were read by immunoSEQ multiplex PCR, and TCRdb kept only the in-frame ones, dropping some. In the table there are tens of thousands of clones, roughly 77% of which are singletons. The specimen was PBMCs. The chain has TRBV29-1 and TRBJ1-6; D is unclear. The receptor's source is a woman aged 40 to 49 in good health and CMV-seropositive. The CDR3 DNA is TGCAGCGTTGCGCGGGGCTATAATTCACCCCTCCACTTT. Protein product: CSVARGYNSPLHF. Looking up the rest from reference TRBV29-1 and TRBJ1-6 gives the full variable domain: SAVISQKPSRDICQRGTSLTIQCQVDSQVTMMFWYRQQPGQSLTLIATANQGSEATYESGFVIDKFPISRPNLTFSTLTVSNMSPEDSSIYLCSVARGYNSPLHFGNGTRLTVT.